This passage covers 28 T cell receptor beta chains from one sample sequenced in a study of cytomegalovirus exposure and HLA in healthy donors. PCR primers comprised 60 Vbeta and 13 Jbeta primers. Method: immunoSEQ multiplex PCR; TCRdb's copy keeps in-frame clones and lacks some. This sample has roughly 230,000 clones; about 90% occur once, and the top ten carry roughly 1.6%. The sequencing input was PBMCs. These TCRs come from a girl aged 2 to 9 in good health and CMV-seronegative.

The CDR3 loop is CASSLVAGKNYEQYF. The DNA of the CDR3 is TGTGCCAGCAGCTTGGTTGCGGGAAAAAACTACGAGCAGTACTTC. The chain joins TRBV7-6 to TRBJ2-7; possible D gene TRBD2, 6 bases. This CDR3 spans 15 amino acids. V lost 3 bases to trimming and J lost 3 bases, with 15 bases between them. Germline-derived CDR1 and CDR2 are SGHVS and FNYEAQ.

The chain links TRBV6-5 to TRBJ2-7, with 9 bases fitting TRBD1. From germline, CDR1 is MNHEY and CDR2 SVGAGI. This CDR3 is built from 14 residues. V gave up 5 bases and J gave up 3 bases; unmatched junction bases: 5. The CDR3, as DNA: TGTGCCAGCAGTGAACTGGGACAGGGCTACGAGCAGTACTTC. This translates into CASSELGQGYEQYF.

This sequence joins TRBV18 and TRBJ1-1; D perhaps matches TRBD1 (5 bases). Germline lookup yields CDR1 KGHSH and CDR2 LQKENI. The V end lost 2 bases, the J end lost 2 bases, and 15 bases lay between the germline ends. The CDR3 sequence is 16 residues long. The CDR3 region has the DNA TGTGCCAGCTCACCAGCGCAGGGATGGATAAACACTGAAGCTTTCTTT. This encodes CASSPAQGWINTEAFF. Variable domain in full (rest from reference TRBV18 and TRBJ1-1): NAGVMQNPRHLVRRRGQEARLRCSPMKGHSHVYWYRQLPEEGLKFMVYLQKENIIDESGMPKERFSAEFPKEGPSILRIQQVVRGDSAAYFCASSPAQGWINTEAFFGQGTRLTVV.

The chain carries TRBV11-3 and TRBJ2-1; 8 positions agree with TRBD2. The CDR3 extends over 13 amino acids. Germline V gene sequence: CDR1 SGHNT, CDR2 YENEEA. V was clipped by 4 bases and J by 10 bases; unmatched bases: 6. CDR3 protein: CASSSSGGGEQFF. CDR3 DNA: TGTGCCAGCAGCTCGAGCGGGGGTGGAGAGCAGTTCTTC.

This clone has only a few counts. This sequence joins TRBV6-1 and TRBJ1-5, with TRBD1 as a possible D gene (5 bases). V gave up 10 bases and J gave up 0 bases, with 16 bases separating them. The CDR3 runs 15 residues. Germline CDR1 and CDR2: MNHNS and SASEGT. CDR3 bases: TGTGCCACCGGGACTGTACGTAATAGCAATCAGCCCCAGCATTTT. Its translation: CATGTVRNSNQPQHF.

The chain uses TRBV30 and TRBJ1-4; TRBD1 might be the D (5 bases). CDR3 size: 15 residues. The germline V gene encodes CDR1 GTSNPN and CDR2 SVGIG (reference sequence). V was shortened by 4 bases and J by 2 bases, with 14 bases between the two germline ends. The CDR3 region is CAWNSGGPTNEKLFF. CDR3 sequence (DNA): TGTGCCTGGAATTCGGGGGGTCCGACTAATGAAAAACTGTTTTTT.

This clone has just one count. The genes are TRBV27 and TRBJ2-7, with D perhaps TRBD2 (5 bases). Per germline, CDR1 MNHEY and CDR2 SMNVEV (reference sequence). The CDR3 loop spans 11 amino acids. Trimming removed 5 bases from V and 12 bases from J, with 14 bases in between. The CDR3 DNA sequence: TGTGCCAGCAGTATTGGACTCGCGAGGTACTTC. It is translated as CASSIGLARYF.

The chain carries TRBV7-6 and TRBJ2-3; TRBD2 aligns across 7 bases. The germline gives CDR1 SGHVS, CDR2 FNYEAQ. V shed 1 base, J shed 2 bases, and the junction held 6 bases outside the gene matches. CDR3 length: 16 amino acids. This CDR3 reads CASSLGASGPTDTQYF. CDR3 DNA sequence: TGTGCCAGCAGCTTAGGTGCTAGCGGCCCCACAGATACGCAGTATTTT.

The chain couples TRBV6-1 to TRBJ2-1, with a weak D call TRBD2 (6 bases). CDR3 length: 16 residues. The V and J ends lost 2 bases and 2 bases respectively, with 13 bases between them. CDR1 is MNHNS and CDR2 is SASEGT in the germline V gene. CDR3 in amino acids: CASSENGGEPYNEQFF. In DNA, the CDR3 is TGTGCCAGCAGTGAAAACGGAGGGGAGCCCTACAATGAGCAGTTCTTC.

The J gene is TRBJ2-7, the V gene TRBV4-2; TRBD2 is a possible D gene (5 bases). The CDR3 has 14 residues. Trimming took 0 bases from V and 3 from J, leaving 9 bases between them. Germline V gene lookup returns CDR1 LGHNA and CDR2 YNFKEQ. CDR3 amino acids: CASSQELGRYEQYF. CDR3 nucleotides: TGTGCCAGCAGCCAAGAACTAGGGCGCTACGAGCAGTACTTC.

CDR3 amino acids: CSMRLDGYTF. For the CDR3, the DNA is TGCAGTATGCGACTCGATGGCTACACCTTC. This sequence joins TRBV20-1 and TRBJ1-2; D is ambiguous. This CDR3 region has 10 residues. Trimming took 8 bases from V and 6 from J, leaving 10 bases between them. Germline V gives CDR1 DFQATT, CDR2 SNEGSKA (reference sequence).

The chain joins TRBV5-5 to TRBJ1-2, with unresolved D. V was clipped by 5 bases and J by 7 bases, with 18 bases between them. The CDR3 has 14 amino acids. CDR1 is SGHKS and CDR2 is YYEKEE in the germline V gene (reference sequence). The CDR3 is CASSQEGSSGGYTF. DNA for the CDR3: TGTGCCAGCAGTCAAGAGGGTTCCAGCGGTGGCTACACCTTC.

V is TRBV10-2 and J is TRBJ1-3; D is ambiguous. Trimming shortened V by 5 bases and J by 2 bases, and 7 bases separated the two germline ends. This CDR3 is built from 13 residues. Germline-derived CDR1 and CDR2 are WSHSY and SAAADI. The CDR3 reads CASSRTAGNTIYF. The CDR3 DNA is TGCGCCAGCAGTAGGACTGCTGGAAACACCATATATTTT.

As regards this clone: The germline gene is not matched at one end of the junction; a read error may be the cause. V and J are TRBV7-9 and TRBJ1-1, with a tentative D call TRBD1 (5 bases). From germline, CDR1 is SEHNR and CDR2 FQNEAQ (reference sequence). This CDR3 has 16 residues. CDR3 in amino acids: CSSSPESGALNTEAFF. As DNA, the CDR3 is TGTTCCAGCAGCCCCGAAAGCGGGGCCTTGAACACTGAAGCTTTCTTT.

The rearrangement uses TRBV29-1 and TRBJ2-1; 11 nucleotides match TRBD2. Germline V gene sequence: CDR1 SQVTM, CDR2 ANQGSEA. V dropped 4 bases and J dropped 4; count of bases not matched to a gene: 6. This CDR3 region has 15 residues. CDR3 sequence: CSVVRWTSGYNEQFF. CDR3 nucleotides: TGCAGCGTTGTTCGCTGGACTAGCGGGTACAATGAGCAGTTCTTC.

The chain has TRBV7-9 and TRBJ1-2; D is undetermined. The V gene's germline CDR1 is SEHNR and CDR2 FQNEAQ (reference sequence). Deletions cut 5 bases from V and 6 bases from J, with 10 bases between. This CDR3 is built from 12 residues. The CDR3 DNA follows: TGTGCCAGCAGCCGGACTGAAGATGGCTACACCTTC. It specifies CASSRTEDGYTF.

This sequence joins TRBV7-8 and TRBJ1-5, with a tentative D call TRBD1 (5 bases). V dropped 1 base and J dropped 3 bases, with 16 bases sitting between them. CDR1 is SGHVS and CDR2 is FQNEAQ in the germline V gene. The CDR3 spans 17 residues. The CDR3 DNA reads as TGTGCCAGCAGCTTAGGACAGAGACTGACCTTCAATCAGCCCCAGCATTTT. It specifies CASSLGQRLTFNQPQHF.

V usage is TRBV5-1 and J usage is TRBJ2-2, with D perhaps TRBD2 (6 bases). The CDR3 runs 19 residues. CDR1 SGHRS and CDR2 YFSETQ come from the germline V gene. V was cut by 3 bases and J by 0 bases, with 21 bases left in between. The chain's CDR3 is CASSYNKIIADANTGELFF. The CDR3 DNA is TGCGCCAGCAGCTATAACAAGATAATAGCGGATGCGAACACCGGGGAGCTGTTTTTT. The variable domain in full, with the rest retrieved from reference TRBV5-1 and TRBJ2-2, is KAGVTQTPRYLIKTRGQQVTLSCSPISGHRSVSWYQQTPGQGLQFLFEYFSETQRNKGNFPGRFSGRQFSNSRSEMNVSTLELGDSALYLCASSYNKIIADANTGELFFGEGSRLTVL.

This clone occurred once. The chain uses TRBV7-6 and TRBJ2-5; a possible D gene is TRBD1 (5 bases). The V end was cut by 0 bases, the J end by 4 bases, with 12 bases between. This CDR3 is 15 amino acids long. The germline CDR1 and CDR2 sequences are SGHVS and FNYEAQ. The CDR3 reads CASSLAVGPRETQYF. CDR3 DNA sequence: TGTGCCAGCAGCTTAGCGGTGGGGCCCAGAGAGACCCAGTACTTC. Together with reference TRBV7-6 and TRBJ2-5, the CDR3 gives the full variable domain: GAGVSQSPRYKVTKRGQDVALRCDPISGHVSLYWYRQALGQGPEFLTYFNYEAQQDKSGLPNDRFSAERPEGSISTLTIQRTEQRDSAMYRCASSLAVGPRETQYFGPGTRLLVL.

This clone was observed once. The chain employs TRBV5-4 and TRBJ1-2, with D unresolved. CDR1 and CDR2 (germline): SGHNT, YYREEE (reference sequence). V was cut by 4 bases and J by 2 bases, with 12 bases left in between. CDR3 length: 14 amino acids. CDR3 region: CASSLVNGNYGYTF. CDR3 nucleotides: TGTGCCAGCAGCCTTGTCAACGGGAACTATGGCTACACCTTC. The whole variable domain, remainder taken from reference TRBV5-4 and TRBJ1-2, is ETGVTQSPTHLIKTRGQQVTLRCSSQSGHNTVSWYQQALGQGPQFIFQYYREEENGRGNFPPRFSGLQFPNYSSELNVNALELDDSALYLCASSLVNGNYGYTFGSGTRLTVV.

CDR3: CASSVDRGLSLMNTEAFF. CDR3 nucleotides: TGTGCCAGCAGCGTAGATAGGGGGCTCTCACTTATGAACACTGAAGCTTTCTTT. The chain combines TRBV9 with TRBJ1-1; 7 nucleotides agree with TRBD1. The CDR3 sequence is 18 residues long. Losses at the gene ends were 0 bases for V and 0 bases for J; bases not matched to a gene: 11. Germline-derived CDR1 and CDR2 are SGDLS and YYNGEE.

V is TRBV19 and J is TRBJ2-1; weak D call: TRBD2 (7 bases). Germline CDR1 reads LNHDA; CDR2 reads SQIVND (reference sequence). The CDR3 contains 15 residues. V was cut by 3 bases and J by 3 bases, with 12 bases left in between. The CDR3 bases are TGTGCCAGTAGTATGGAGGGGGGGAACTACAATGAGCAGTTCTTC. Translated, it gives CASSMEGGNYNEQFF.

The chain is built from TRBV15 and TRBJ2-7; a possible D gene is TRBD2 (5 bases). CDR3 length: 12 residues. Trimming pared 0 bases from V and 6 bases from J, leaving 6 bases between. Germline CDR1 and CDR2: LNHNV and YYDKDF (reference sequence). This CDR3 reads CATSRDSVEQYF. Written as DNA, the CDR3 is TGTGCCACCAGCAGAGATAGCGTCGAGCAGTACTTC.

This clone was detected only once. J is TRBJ1-4 and V is TRBV30, with 8 nucleotides matching TRBD1. The germline CDR1 and CDR2 sequences are GTSNPN and SVGIG (reference sequence). The CDR3 totals 14 residues. The junction had 3 bases not matched to a gene; V was cut back by 4 bases and J by 2 bases. The CDR3 DNA is TGTGCCTGGACAGGGGGCAAGACTAATGAAAAACTGTTTTTT. This encodes CAWTGGKTNEKLFF.

V and J are TRBV6-5 and TRBJ2-7; D may be TRBD1 (6 bases). In germline, CDR1 is MNHEY, CDR2 SVGAGI. CDR3 length: 13 amino acids. The ends were cut back, 6 bases at V and 2 bases at J, with 11 bases in the middle. The CDR3 DNA is TGTGCCAGCAGCAGGGACACCGCCTACGAGCAGTACTTC. It is translated as CASSRDTAYEQYF.

A single count supports this clone. The chain employs TRBV25-1 and TRBJ1-2; D is uncertain. V was cut by 3 bases and J by 2 bases, with 10 bases left in between. Per the germline V gene, CDR1 is MGHDK and CDR2 is SYGVNS. The CDR3 is 14 amino acids. CDR3 nucleotides: TGTGCCAGCAGTGATGCCGGGGAGAACTATGGCTACACCTTC. Amino acids: CASSDAGENYGYTF.

The CDR3 sequence is CASSRTSGVYNEQFF. CDR3 bases: TGTGCCAGCAGCCGGACTAGCGGGGTCTACAATGAGCAGTTCTTC. V gene TRBV9 combines with J gene TRBJ2-1; 12 bases fit TRBD2. J was trimmed by 3 bases and V by 4 bases; bases with no gene match: 2. The length of the CDR3 is 15 residues. Germline V gene data show CDR1 as SGDLS and CDR2 as YYNGEE.

J is TRBJ2-7 and V is TRBV4-1; D is perhaps TRBD2 (6 bases). The germline V and J ends were trimmed by 10 bases and 6 bases, with 25 bases remaining between them. Germline CDR1 and CDR2: MGHRA and YSYEKL. The CDR3 extends over 15 amino acids. CDR3 in amino acids: CATSPLVGGPGEQYF. The CDR3 coding sequence is TGCGCCACCTCCCCATTGGTCGGAGGGCCGGGCGAGCAGTACTTC.